These 9 T cell receptor beta chains were sequenced from one sample in a study. Via MiXCR, TCRdb re-called the 5' RACE reads, giving one row per CDR3 protein. The sample holds 35,000 to 50,000 distinct CDR3 sequences, over 25% seen once. Sequenced sample: tumor-infiltrating memory CD4+ T cells sorted from the breast tumor. Subset in this sample: memory CD4+ T cells, CD4+CD45RO+CD25-. Receptors were obtained from a female donor with breast cancer.

The J gene is TRBJ2-7, the V gene TRBV24-1; 7 bases are shared with TRBD1. After removal of 4 bases from V and 3 bases from J, the junction contained 8 bases not matched to a gene. The germline V gene has CDR1 KGHDR and CDR2 SFDVKD. The CDR3 covers 15 residues. In nucleotides, the CDR3 is TGTGCCACCAGTGACCCGGGACAGAACCTCTACGAGCAGTACTTC. This gives the protein CATSDPGQNLYEQYF.

The chain employs TRBV7-8 and TRBJ1-5; TRBD1 matches 11 bases. The CDR3 totals 19 residues. Unmatched junction bases numbered 15, after V lost 5 bases and J lost 3 bases. Per the germline V gene, CDR1 is SGHVS and CDR2 is FQNEAQ. Here the CDR3 DNA reads TGTGCCAGCAGCCGACACCGGGACAGGGGGTCTTGGGACAATCAGCCCCAGCATTTT. Its translation is CASSRHRDRGSWDNQPQHF.

This clonotype was found a few times. V and J are TRBV20-1 and TRBJ1-1; no clear D. V lost 3 bases, J lost 1 base, and 12 bases lay in between. Germline V gene sequence: CDR1 DFQATT, CDR2 SNEGSKA (reference sequence). The CDR3 runs 14 residues. CDR3 sequence reads: CSARPGEGNTEAFF. The CDR3 bases are TGCAGTGCTAGGCCCGGTGAGGGGAACACTGAAGCTTTCTTT.

This sequence joins TRBV12-3 or TRBV12-4 and TRBJ2-2; D call uncertain. The length of the CDR3 is 13 residues. V was shortened by 6 bases and J by 5 bases, with 10 bases between the two germline ends. The CDR3 is CASSLWETGELFF. DNA of the CDR3: TGTGCCAGCAGCTTGTGGGAAACCGGGGAGCTGTTTTTT.

The rearrangement joins TRBV24-1 to TRBJ2-3, with TRBD2 as a possible D gene (6 bases). The CDR3 runs 16 residues. Germline V gene sequence: CDR1 KGHDR, CDR2 SFDVKD. With 4 bases removed from V and 3 bases from J, the gap between germline ends came to 16 bases. The CDR3 DNA sequence: TGTGCCACCAGTGACGGTGGAGGGTTTCGGACAGATACGCAGTATTTT. This codes for CATSDGGGFRTDTQYF.

V and J are TRBV5-6 and TRBJ2-1; a possible D gene is TRBD2 (6 bases). CDR3 length: 12 amino acids. CDR1 is SGHDT and CDR2 is YYEEEE in the germline V gene. The V end was cut by 3 bases, the J end by 8 bases, with 9 bases between. The CDR3 region is CASSWGLDEQFF. CDR3 nucleotide sequence: TGTGCCAGCAGCTGGGGACTGGATGAGCAGTTCTTC. The full variable domain, in which reference TRBV5-6 and TRBJ2-1 provide the parts outside the CDR3, is DAGVTQSPTHLIKTRGQQVTLRCSPKSGHDTVSWYQQALGQGPQFIFQYYEEEERQRGNFPDRFSGHQFPNYSSELNVNALLLGDSALYLCASSWGLDEQFFGPGTRLTVL.

To note about this clonotype: Germline and junction disagree at one end, which may indicate a read error. This chain joins TRBV3-1 and TRBJ2-1; D is undetermined. Germline V gene lookup returns CDR1 LGHDT and CDR2 YNNKEL (reference sequence). The CDR3 covers 12 residues. The CDR3 bases are TGTGCCGGCAGCCAACCATACAATGAGCAGTTCTTC. Protein: CAGSQPYNEQFF.

The chain has TRBV12-3 or TRBV12-4 and TRBJ2-5; 7 bases agree with TRBD1. The CDR3 is 15 amino acids. The ends lost 6 bases at V and 3 bases at J; junction bases unmatched: 10. The CDR3 is CASSTEQGMEETQYF. In nucleotides, the CDR3 is TGTGCCAGCAGCACGGAACAGGGGATGGAAGAGACCCAGTACTTC.

This chain joins TRBV5-4 and TRBJ1-1; 10 bases align to TRBD1. Germline CDR1 is SGHNT and CDR2 is YYREEE (reference sequence). After removal of 0 bases from V and 5 bases from J, the junction contained 10 bases not matched to a gene. This CDR3 contains 17 residues. CDR3 residues: CASSLGRDRGVLTEAFF. The CDR3 region has the DNA TGTGCCAGCAGCTTGGGAAGGGACAGGGGTGTCTTAACTGAAGCTTTCTTT.